The rows below give T cell receptor beta chains drawn from one sample of a study of post-analysis software for immune sequencing data. TCRdb recomputed calls from the PCR reads with MiXCR, one row per CDR3 protein. The profile shows roughly 430,000 distinct CDR3 sequences, about 40% of them singletons. Sequencing used blood. The origin of the receptors is a girl aged 2-10 years with multiple sclerosis. Both conserved end residues are trimmed from each CDR3. Fields, in order: V gene, J gene, CDR3 protein.

V: TRBV15; J: TRBJ2-7; CDR3: ATSRDLGAGVEQY
V: TRBV9; J: TRBJ1-2; CDR3: ANLAFETEYGYT
V: TRBV5-1; J: TRBJ2-1; CDR3: ASSLLPDRASGEQF
V: TRBV20-1; J: TRBJ2-1; CDR3: SADPTGGVGYNEQF
V: TRBV10-3; J: TRBJ2-5; CDR3: AIALGGSRETQY
V: TRBV5-1; J: TRBJ2-3; CDR3: ASSLGEVTSTDTQY
V: TRBV20-1; J: TRBJ2-7; CDR3: SASSGTSGTRYLSSYEQY
V: TRBV7-2; J: TRBJ1-6; CDR3: ASSPGRNSPLH
V: TRBV7-2; J: TRBJ2-7; CDR3: ASSPRDFLSYEQY
V: TRBV12-3/TRBV12-4; J: TRBJ2-7; CDR3: ASSFGSKRGWENEQY
V: TRBV6-6; J: TRBJ2-6; CDR3: ASSYNSGANVLT
V: TRBV7-2; J: TRBJ2-1; CDR3: ASSFGRSREQF
V: TRBV4-2; J: TRBJ1-1; CDR3: ASSQGQGANTEAF
V: TRBV15; J: TRBJ2-1; CDR3: ATSSFGNEQF
V: TRBV11-2; J: TRBJ2-1; CDR3: ASSLFGTREEDEQF
V: TRBV29-1; J: TRBJ2-1; CDR3: SVEVPGTGPYNEQF
V: TRBV7-2; J: TRBJ1-1; CDR3: ACSLGQYTEAF
V: TRBV29-1; J: TRBJ1-1; CDR3: SVALQVNTEAF
V: TRBV29-1; J: TRBJ2-3; CDR3: STDSTDTQY
V: TRBV4-2; J: TRBJ2-2; CDR3: ASSHPDWVGNGELF
V: TRBV9; J: TRBJ2-7; CDR3: ASSVAVGGSYEQY
V: TRBV20-1; J: TRBJ2-1; CDR3: SARAPGLMGYNEQF
V: TRBV20-1; J: TRBJ2-3; CDR3: SARRADTQY
V: TRBV12-3/TRBV12-4; J: TRBJ2-6; CDR3: ASSAPGQLSGANVLT
V: TRBV4-2; J: TRBJ2-7; CDR3: ASSQETSGSGSAIYEQY
V: TRBV20-1; J: TRBJ1-1; CDR3: SAQVRNTEAF
V: TRBV12-3/TRBV12-4; J: .; CDR3: ASSLQVSEQY
V: TRBV4-1; J: TRBJ2-7; CDR3: ASSQDIAGAYYEQY
V: TRBV12-3/TRBV12-4; J: .; CDR3: ASTVGLGVTQY
V: TRBV6-5; J: TRBJ2-7; CDR3: ASSDLTGGAYEQY
V: TRBV9; J: TRBJ2-3; CDR3: ASSVGVRGTDTQY
V: TRBV15; J: TRBJ1-6; CDR3: ATSRDEGAPGNSPLH
V: TRBV5-1; J: TRBJ2-1; CDR3: ASSLSGPNEQF
V: TRBV27; J: TRBJ2-1; CDR3: ASSPLRPRGNEQF
V: TRBV27; J: TRBJ1-4; CDR3: ASSPTAATNEKLF
V: TRBV6-4; J: TRBJ1-4; CDR3: ASSDSYRDGKLF
V: TRBV12-3/TRBV12-4; J: TRBJ1-2; CDR3: ASSPATGRGGGYT
V: TRBV6-5; J: TRBJ1-2; CDR3: ASSYGRDLYYGYT
V: TRBV20-1; J: TRBJ2-5; CDR3: SARVTSGQETQY